Listed below are T cell receptor beta chains from one sample, sequenced in a study of T cells after yellow fever vaccination. One entry per CDR3 protein results from TCRdb running MiXCR on the 5' RACE reads. The sample has 300,000 or so distinct CDR3 sequences, approximately 4.2% seen once. Sample: PBMCs, taken 5 days after the yellow fever booster vaccination. Every receptor here comes from a man younger than 30 who received the YFV17D yellow fever vaccine. CDR3s include the opening cysteine and the closing phenylalanine or tryptophan. The size of a clone is reported for some rows only, either as once, few or many, or as a class for expanded clones.

clone_size: .
v_call: TRBV9
cdr3_aa: CASSVVETSGPIDTQYF

clone_size: few
v_call: TRBV5-4
cdr3_aa: CASSRGRGADQETQYF

clone_size: many
v_call: TRBV27
cdr3_aa: CASRRTGRDGYTF

clone_size: few
v_call: TRBV27
cdr3_aa: CASSLVFGSEAFF

clone_size: .
v_call: TRBV4-1
cdr3_aa: CASSQTRDGSYEQYF

clone_size: many
v_call: TRBV7-9
cdr3_aa: CASSLVGQPQHF

clone_size: few
v_call: TRBV10-3
cdr3_aa: CAISDTGQIFQETQYF

clone_size: few
v_call: TRBV5-1
cdr3_aa: CASSPSNSLYEQYF

clone_size: .
v_call: TRBV7-9
cdr3_aa: CASSLSRLEKLFF

clone_size: .
v_call: TRBV19
cdr3_aa: CASSIQGVPGANVLTF

clone_size: .
v_call: TRBV5-1
cdr3_aa: CASSLSGGEETQYF

clone_size: many
v_call: TRBV7-2
cdr3_aa: CASSLAGAVSYEQYF

clone_size: .
v_call: TRBV7-9
cdr3_aa: CASRSKEGANYGYTF

clone_size: .
v_call: TRBV5-1
cdr3_aa: CASSFGAERNIQYF

clone_size: few
v_call: TRBV19
cdr3_aa: CASSSMYPGVPEAFF

clone_size: .
v_call: TRBV12-3/TRBV12-4
cdr3_aa: CASSSSTNYGYTF

clone_size: .
v_call: TRBV11-2
cdr3_aa: CASSFSPTRSDTQYF

clone_size: many
v_call: TRBV9
cdr3_aa: CASSLTGTGDSPLHF

clone_size: many
v_call: TRBV3-1
cdr3_aa: CASSQRGVYQETQYF

clone_size: many
v_call: TRBV24-1
cdr3_aa: CATSEQGTGTQETQYF

clone_size: many
v_call: TRBV29-1
cdr3_aa: CSVRRIAGSYGYTF

clone_size: many
v_call: TRBV25-1
cdr3_aa: CASSEGTEHTIYF

clone_size: few
v_call: TRBV19
cdr3_aa: CASSVGQRLRQPQHF

clone_size: .
v_call: TRBV7-9
cdr3_aa: CASSSLVDGPGGEYGYTF

clone_size: many
v_call: TRBV7-6
cdr3_aa: CASSVDMGINEQYF

clone_size: many
v_call: TRBV6-5
cdr3_aa: CASRGQGTDTQYF

clone_size: many
v_call: TRBV7-2
cdr3_aa: CASGGAYNEQFF

clone_size: .
v_call: TRBV5-6
cdr3_aa: CASSLVSGSHGYTF

clone_size: .
v_call: TRBV20-1
cdr3_aa: CSARVGRTDTQYF

clone_size: few
v_call: TRBV4-1
cdr3_aa: CASSQDGTGQGHQPQHF

clone_size: .
v_call: TRBV18
cdr3_aa: CASAPWGGEQFF

clone_size: few
v_call: TRBV28
cdr3_aa: CASLRAGSYEQYF

clone_size: .
v_call: TRBV5-5
cdr3_aa: CASSEVTVQETQYF

clone_size: .
v_call: TRBV12-3/TRBV12-4
cdr3_aa: CASTLSPPGNGYTF

clone_size: .
v_call: TRBV5-6
cdr3_aa: CASSLRLAGGPKADTQYF

clone_size: .
v_call: TRBV2
cdr3_aa: CASSPGDRGVTNEKLFF

clone_size: .
v_call: TRBV30
cdr3_aa: CAWARTASTDTQYF

clone_size: .
v_call: TRBV20-1
cdr3_aa: CSAREGQGNEQYF

clone_size: many
v_call: TRBV4-3
cdr3_aa: CASSQASLAGNTGELFF

clone_size: few
v_call: TRBV24-1
cdr3_aa: CATSDRYSNQPQHF

clone_size: few
v_call: TRBV6-4
cdr3_aa: CASSAGGAGELFF